This is a list of T cell receptor beta chains from one sample in a study of T cells in Graves' hyperthyroidism and ophthalmopathy. Via MiXCR, TCRdb re-called the multiplex PCR reads, giving one row per CDR3 protein. This table has 650,000 to 800,000 distinct CDR3 sequences, just under 45% appearing once. The specimen sequenced was peripheral blood or thyroid tissue (not recorded which). The receptors here all came from an adult man with Graves' disease, either hyperthyroidism or ophthalmopathy (not recorded which). CDR3s include the opening cysteine and the closing phenylalanine or tryptophan. Each record gives: CDR3 length, J gene, V gene, CDR3 protein.

length: 14
J: TRBJ2-7
V: TRBV7-9
CDR3: CASSGGTGYDEQYF

length: 13
J: TRBJ1-1
V: TRBV7-3
CDR3: CASSLYGNTEAFF

length: 18
J: TRBJ2-5
V: TRBV5-1
CDR3: CASSFGLAGGRMGETQYF

length: 14
J: TRBJ1-5
V: TRBV6-4
CDR3: CAWSAPGPYQPQHF

length: 16
J: TRBJ1-6
V: TRBV25-1
CDR3: CASRALRTGLNSPLHF

length: 15
J: TRBJ2-5
V: TRBV10-2
CDR3: CASSLALGAGETQYF

length: 15
J: TRBJ2-7
V: TRBV5-1
CDR3: CASSLSAGGVTEQYF

length: 15
J: TRBJ1-5
V: TRBV19
CDR3: CASSKVQPSNQPQHF

length: 17
J: TRBJ2-6
V: TRBV29-1
CDR3: CSVVSGQGKPGANVLTF

length: 13
J: TRBJ2-7
V: TRBV24-1
CDR3: CATSDLGGSEQYF

length: 15
J: TRBJ1-6
V: TRBV25-1
CDR3: CASSEFGAHNSPLHF

length: 14
J: TRBJ2-2
V: TRBV2
CDR3: CASSAWDSTGELFF

length: 13
J: TRBJ1-2
V: TRBV12-3/TRBV12-4
CDR3: CASSWDRVGGYTF

length: 15
J: TRBJ2-7
V: TRBV6-1
CDR3: CASSESWGGYHEQYF

length: 13
J: TRBJ1-1
V: TRBV25-1
CDR3: CARDDRPNTEAFF

length: 15
J: TRBJ1-5
V: TRBV19
CDR3: CASSIGRGQFQPQHF